The 21 T cell receptor beta chains below all came from one sample that was sequenced in a study of OX40 agonist ivuxolimab in advanced cancers. The data were produced by immunoSEQ multiplex PCR, yet TCRdb's version contains in-frame clones alone and is incomplete. Of tens of thousands of clones listed, 80% to 85% are singletons. The sample was CD4+ or CD8+ T cells sorted from blood, taken in a trial of the OX40 agonist ivuxolimab. All receptors derive from an adult with an advanced solid tumor such as melanoma, head and neck, liver or kidney cancer.

The V and J genes are TRBV7-7 and TRBJ2-2; 11 positions agree with TRBD1. Germline-derived CDR1 and CDR2 are SSHAT and FNYEAQ (reference sequence). The CDR3 contains 16 residues. The V gene end was trimmed by 5 bases and the J gene end by 7 bases; junction bases not matched to a gene: 9. In DNA form, the CDR3 reads TGTGCCAGCAGCCCCGGACAGGGGGCGCATAGCGGGGAGCTGTTTTTT. Protein sequence: CASSPGQGAHSGELFF. The entire variable domain, with the rest obtained from reference TRBV7-7 and TRBJ2-2, is as follows: GAGVSQSPRYKVTKRGQDVTLRCDPISSHATLYWYQQALGQGPEFLTYFNYEAQPDKSGLPSDRFSAERPEGSISTLTIQRTEQRDSAMYRCASSPGQGAHSGELFFGEGSRLTVL.

The V and J genes are TRBV6-5 and TRBJ1-5; 7 nucleotides align to TRBD1. Germline values: CDR1 MNHEY, CDR2 SVGAGI. J lost 1 base, V lost 6 bases, and 6 bases had no gene match. The CDR3 sequence is 15 residues long. CDR3 nucleotide sequence: TGTGCCAGCAGAGTAGGGGGCTCGAGCAATCAGCCCCAGCATTTT. It yields the protein CASRVGGSSNQPQHF.

The gene calls are TRBV18 and TRBJ1-5, with unresolved D. The V end lost 8 bases, the J end lost 2 bases, and 22 bases lay between the germline ends. The CDR3 contains 17 residues. Germline V lookup: CDR1 KGHSH, CDR2 LQKENI. The CDR3 region has the DNA TGTGCCAGCGGCTCGGGAGGGAATATCGGAGGCAATCAGCCCCAGCATTTT. It specifies CASGSGGNIGGNQPQHF.

The chain combines TRBV9 with TRBJ2-3, with a tentative D call TRBD2 (6 bases). V lost 4 bases and J 0 bases, leaving 15 bases between the germline ends. CDR3 size: 16 residues. CDR1 and CDR2 (germline): SGDLS, YYNGEE. This CDR3 reads CASSPNSGGSTDTQYF. CDR3 bases: TGTGCCAGCAGCCCGAATAGCGGCGGGAGCACAGATACGCAGTATTTT.

The count of this clone is one. V usage is TRBV15 and J usage is TRBJ1-2, with D hard to call. There are 16 residues in the CDR3. The ends were cut back, 0 bases at V and 4 bases at J, with 15 bases in the middle. Germline loops: CDR1 LNHNV, CDR2 YYDKDF (reference sequence). CDR3 in amino acids: CATSRDLAGSSYGYTF. CDR3 bases: TGTGCCACCAGCAGAGATCTCGCGGGCAGCAGCTATGGCTACACCTTC.

V usage is TRBV6-5 and J usage is TRBJ2-7; 7 nucleotides line up with TRBD2. Germline V lookup: CDR1 MNHEY, CDR2 SVGAGI. This CDR3 has 14 residues. Losses at the gene ends were 7 bases for V and 2 bases for J; bases not matched to a gene: 8. The CDR3 protein is CASTNRGDAYEQYF. CDR3 coding DNA: TGTGCCAGCACGAATCGGGGGGATGCCTACGAGCAGTACTTC.

The chain employs TRBV19 and TRBJ1-4, with 8 bases that match TRBD1. Germline V gene data show CDR1 as LNHDA and CDR2 as SQIVND (reference sequence). The CDR3 spans 18 residues. Trimming took 5 bases from V and 5 from J; bases not matched to a gene: 16. CDR3 in DNA: TGTGCCAGTAGTCCGACAGGGGCACGGCGGACCCAGAATGAAAAACTGTTTTTT. Encoded protein: CASSPTGARRTQNEKLFF.

The rearrangement uses TRBV19 and TRBJ2-5; D may correspond to TRBD1 or TRBD2 (6 bases each). Between the trimmed V and J ends, which lost 3 bases and 10 bases, there was a span of 15 bases. Germline CDR1 reads LNHDA; CDR2 reads SQIVND (reference sequence). The CDR3 has 13 residues. The CDR3 region is CASSMEGGRFQYF. The CDR3 DNA follows: TGTGCCAGTAGTATGGAGGGGGGCCGCTTCCAGTACTTC.

V gene TRBV7-9 combines with J gene TRBJ2-5; maybe TRBD2 (6 bases). Germline V CDR1 and CDR2: SEHNR, FQNEAQ (reference sequence). Trimming left V 1 base short and J 1 base short, with 10 bases between. The CDR3 sequence is 15 residues long. The CDR3 protein is CASSLGGESQETQYF. CDR3 sequence (DNA): TGTGCCAGCAGCTTAGGGGGGGAATCCCAAGAGACCCAGTACTTC.

J is TRBJ2-1 and V is TRBV11-1; 13 bases match TRBD2. The trim removed 3 bases at V and 0 bases at J, leaving 2 bases unmatched. Germline V gene sequence: CDR1 SGHAT, CDR2 FQDESV (reference sequence). The CDR3 runs to 17 residues. The CDR3 region has the DNA TGTGCCAGCAGCTTTGGGACTAGCGGGGACTCCTACAATGAGCAGTTCTTC. Translating it yields CASSFGTSGDSYNEQFF.

The CDR3 here is CASSPALGQPQHF. DNA of the CDR3: TGTGCCAGTAGCCCCGCCCTCGGACAGCCCCAGCATTTT. The chain employs TRBV19 and TRBJ1-5; D is undetermined. The germline gives CDR1 LNHDA, CDR2 SQIVND (reference sequence). Trimming removed 6 bases at V and 7 bases at J, with 13 bases between. This CDR3 contains 13 residues.

The V and J genes are TRBV5-4 and TRBJ1-2; D possibly corresponds to TRBD1 (5 bases). Germline CDR1 SGHNT, CDR2 YYREEE (reference sequence). With 2 bases removed from V and 4 bases from J, the gap between germline ends came to 15 bases. The CDR3 length is 15 residues. Here the CDR3 reads CASSFIGRATYGYTF. The CDR3, as DNA: TGTGCCAGCAGCTTCATTGGCAGGGCCACCTATGGCTACACCTTC.

The chain links TRBV7-2 to TRBJ2-7, with 10 bases fitting TRBD1. V was clipped by 5 bases and J by 3 bases; unmatched bases: 4. Germline loops: CDR1 SGHTA, CDR2 FQGNSA. CDR3 length equals 14 residues. The CDR3 spells CASSAGQGRYEQYF. CDR3 in DNA: TGTGCCAGCAGCGCGGGACAGGGGCGCTACGAGCAGTACTTC.

Here the CDR3 reads CASTGIEGYTF. DNA for the CDR3: TGTGCCAGCACCGGGATCGAGGGCTACACCTTC. The chain couples TRBV28 to TRBJ1-2, with D unclear. Germline CDR1 is MDHEN and CDR2 is SYDVKM. The CDR3 has 11 amino acids. The V end was cut by 7 bases, the J end by 8 bases, with 11 bases between.

The genes are TRBV18 and TRBJ1-5; weak D call: TRBD1 (6 bases). Between the trimmed V and J ends, which lost 5 bases and 7 bases, there was a span of 18 bases. The length of the CDR3 is 15 residues. The V gene's germline CDR1 is KGHSH and CDR2 LQKENI. The CDR3 DNA is TGTGCCAGCTCAGGCGATGCGGGGGCCGGGCAGCCCCAGCATTTT. Protein: CASSGDAGAGQPQHF.

This chain connects TRBV6-1 to TRBJ2-3; weak D call: TRBD1 (5 bases). Germline CDR1 is MNHNS and CDR2 is SASEGT. V lost 6 bases to trimming and J lost 1 base, with 14 bases between them. The CDR3 is 15 residues long. Here the CDR3 reads CASSPQQGRTDTQYF. The CDR3 nucleotides are TGTGCCAGCAGCCCGCAGCAGGGTCGCACAGATACGCAGTATTTT.

Written as DNA, the CDR3 is TGTGCCAGCGGTCAACAGGTGTCGGGTACTGAAGCTTTCTTT. This translates into CASGQQVSGTEAFF. The genes are TRBV2 and TRBJ1-1, with a possible D match to TRBD1 (5 bases). V was shortened by 8 bases and J by 5 bases, with 18 bases between the two germline ends. CDR3 length: 14 residues. In germline, CDR1 is SNHLY, CDR2 FYNNEI.

The chain links TRBV2 to TRBJ1-2; 7 bases map to TRBD1. With V trimmed by 10 bases and J by 8 bases, 16 bases remained unmatched. Germline values: CDR1 SNHLY, CDR2 FYNNEI. The CDR3 consists of 14 residues. The CDR3 bases are TGTGCCATTGGGTCCGTAGGGGGCGCAGGGGGCTACACCTTC. The encoded protein is CAIGSVGGAGGYTF. Full variable domain (outside the CDR3, taken from reference TRBV2 and TRBJ1-2): EPEVTQTPSHQVTQMGQEVILRCVPISNHLYFYWYRQILGQKVEFLVSFYNNEISEKSEIFDDQFSVERPDGSNFTLKIRSTKLEDSAMYFCAIGSVGGAGGYTFGSGTRLTVV.

In this sample, this clone turned up a few times. The chain links TRBV27 to TRBJ2-1; either TRBD1 or TRBD2 may supply D (6 bases each). The CDR3 sequence is 18 residues long. V was shortened by 5 bases and J by 9 bases, with 29 bases between the two germline ends. The V gene's germline CDR1 is MNHEY and CDR2 SMNVEV (reference sequence). CDR3 sequence: CASSIRSTGSHGSGEQFF. The CDR3 DNA is TGTGCCAGCAGTATAAGGTCAACAGGGTCACACGGTAGCGGTGAGCAGTTCTTC.

The chain couples TRBV5-1 to TRBJ2-7; D is perhaps TRBD1 (6 bases). The CDR3 is 12 residues long. Looked up from germline, CDR1 is SGHRS and CDR2 is YFSETQ. The ends were cut back, 5 bases at V and 3 bases at J, with 9 bases in the middle. Here the CDR3 DNA reads TGCGCCAGCAGTAAGGACAGCTACGAGCAGTACTTC. It is translated as CASSKDSYEQYF. The full variable domain, in which reference TRBV5-1 and TRBJ2-7 provide the parts outside the CDR3, is KAGVTQTPRYLIKTRGQQVTLSCSPISGHRSVSWYQQTPGQGLQFLFEYFSETQRNKGNFPGRFSGRQFSNSRSEMNVSTLELGDSALYLCASSKDSYEQYFGPGTRLTVT.

This chain connects TRBV5-5 to TRBJ1-6; no clear D. The V end lost 2 bases, the J end lost 7 bases, and 10 bases lay between the germline ends. This CDR3 has 14 residues. Looked up from germline, CDR1 is SGHKS and CDR2 is YYEKEE (reference sequence). The CDR3 here is CASSLLDTNSPLHF. Here the CDR3 DNA reads TGTGCCAGCAGCTTATTAGATACCAATTCACCCCTCCACTTT.